These 22 T cell receptor beta chains share one sample of origin, sequenced in a study of Graves' ophthalmopathy and Graves' hyperthyroidism. For repertoire sequencing, the TCR beta CDR3 regions were amplified from RNA transcripts. First-round RT-PCR relied on HTBI primers, and a second-round multiplex PCR came next. TCRdb itself ran the multiplex PCR reads through MiXCR, one entry per CDR3 protein. Among hundreds of thousands of distinct CDR3 sequences, 20% to 25% were seen once, and the ten largest hold approximately 6.5%. Material for sequencing was peripheral blood. These receptors all come from a woman aged 18 to 35 with stable Graves' hyperthyroidism. Some clones in this sample may be carry-over from other donors' samples.

Many counts were recorded for this clonotype. The V and J genes are TRBV12-3 or TRBV12-4 and TRBJ1-5, with TRBD1 identical over 8 bases. The CDR3 totals 14 residues. V was clipped by 3 bases and J by 6 bases; unmatched bases: 4. For the CDR3, the DNA is TGTGCCAGCAGTTTGCAGGGGGCGACTCAGCCCCAGCATTTT. Its protein product is CASSLQGATQPQHF.

This clonotype was picked up a small number of times. The chain links TRBV2 to TRBJ2-7; the D is unclear. Germline lookup yields CDR1 SNHLY and CDR2 FYNNEI. The CDR3 loop spans 10 amino acids. V was clipped by 8 bases and J by 6 bases, with 8 bases between them. DNA for the CDR3: TGTGCCAGCGGACCTTTCGAGCAGTACTTC. Translated, it gives CASGPFEQYF.

The rearrangement joins TRBV14 to TRBJ1-1, with D tentatively TRBD1 (5 bases). V lost 1 base and J lost 3, with 12 bases in between. This CDR3 comprises 15 residues. Looked up from germline, CDR1 is SGHDN and CDR2 is FVKESK. CDR3 sequence (DNA): TGTGCCAGCAGCCAAGTATATGGGGCGGACACTGAAGCTTTCTTT. Its translation: CASSQVYGADTEAFF.

The chain recombines TRBV28 with TRBJ2-7, with 9 positions matching TRBD2. J gave up 1 base and V 5 bases, and 6 bases lay outside the gene matches. Germline V CDR1 and CDR2: MDHEN, SYDVKM. This CDR3 is 15 amino acids long. In DNA form, the CDR3 reads TGTGCCAGCAGTCCATGGACTAGCGCGTCCTACGAGCAGTACTTC. The encoded protein is CASSPWTSASYEQYF.

This chain connects TRBV20-1 to TRBJ2-7, with a weak D call TRBD2 (6 bases). This CDR3 is 14 amino acids long. The V end was cut by 3 bases, the J end by 4 bases, with 16 bases between. The germline CDR1 and CDR2 sequences are DFQATT and SNEGSKA (reference sequence). The CDR3 DNA reads as TGCAGTGCTAGCGGCGTGGTTAGCGGATACGAGCAGTACTTC. This gives the protein CSASGVVSGYEQYF.

This clonotype came up many times. The chain recombines TRBV30 with TRBJ1-6; 7 nucleotides line up with TRBD1. V was pared by 0 bases and J by 7 bases, with 6 bases of the junction left unmatched. This CDR3 has 15 residues. The germline V gene has CDR1 GTSNPN and CDR2 SVGIG (reference sequence). This CDR3 reads CAWSVDPGGNSPLHF. The CDR3 nucleotides are TGTGCCTGGAGTGTAGATCCAGGGGGGAATTCACCCCTCCACTTT.

This chain joins TRBV27 and TRBJ2-2; no clear D. The CDR3 has 16 residues. The V gene lost 5 bases and the J gene lost 2 bases, with 15 bases spanning the gap. Germline CDR1 reads MNHEY; CDR2 reads SMNVEV (reference sequence). CDR3 coding DNA: TGTGCCAGCAGTACCCTCCCGGCCCTTAACACCGGGGAGCTGTTTTTT. Translated, it gives CASSTLPALNTGELFF.

This chain joins TRBV7-9 and TRBJ1-1; D is unclear. V lost 0 bases and J lost 6, with 14 bases in between. CDR1 and CDR2 from the germline V gene are SEHNR and FQNEAQ (reference sequence). The CDR3 loop spans 15 amino acids. The CDR3 loop is CASSLAVTVLPEAFF. CDR3 DNA sequence: TGTGCCAGCAGCTTAGCGGTTACGGTGCTCCCTGAAGCTTTCTTT.

This clonotype came up a few times. The gene calls are TRBV18 and TRBJ1-1, with 7 bases aligning to TRBD1. The junction had 3 bases not matched to a gene; V was cut back by 1 base and J by 1 base. CDR1 KGHSH and CDR2 LQKENI come from the germline V gene. The CDR3 runs 15 residues. CDR3 protein: CASSPRDSRNTEAFF. CDR3 DNA: TGTGCCAGCTCACCACGGGACAGCAGGAACACTGAAGCTTTCTTT.

This clonotype has only a few counts. The rearrangement uses TRBV25-1 and TRBJ1-2; D is undetermined. This CDR3 has 15 residues. The germline CDR1 and CDR2 sequences are MGHDK and SYGVNS. Trimming stripped 4 bases from V and 3 bases from J, with 15 bases between. CDR3 nucleotides: TGTGCCAGCAGTGTCCTCGGGGAGGGCTACTATGGCTACACCTTC. It codes for CASSVLGEGYYGYTF.

The V gene is TRBV7-2, the J gene TRBJ2-7; no clear D. The CDR3 has 14 amino acids. CDR1 SGHTA and CDR2 FQGNSA come from the germline V gene. V was cut by 2 bases and J by 1 base, with 9 bases left in between. CDR3 nucleotide sequence: TGTGCCAGCAGCTTATGGATGGGTTCCTACGAGCAGTACTTC. Its translation is CASSLWMGSYEQYF.

This clonotype was seen ten or more times. The chain has TRBV5-1 and TRBJ1-2; D unresolved. V was shortened by 0 bases and J by 3 bases, with 9 bases between the two germline ends. The CDR3 spans 14 residues. Germline CDR1 reads SGHRS; CDR2 reads YFSETQ. CDR3 sequence (DNA): TGCGCCAGCAGCTTGGCCCGTAGGGACTATGGCTACACCTTC. The encoded protein is CASSLARRDYGYTF.

The rearrangement links TRBV29-1 to TRBJ2-7, with TRBD1 matching over 12 bases. Germline loops: CDR1 SQVTM, CDR2 ANQGSEA. After removal of 6 bases from V and 6 bases from J, the junction contained 9 bases not matched to a gene. The CDR3 runs 14 residues. The chain's CDR3 is CSVYGTGGRGEQYF. CDR3 bases: TGCAGCGTATACGGGACAGGGGGCCGCGGCGAGCAGTACTTC.

This sequence joins TRBV6-2 or TRBV6-3 and TRBJ2-2; 7 positions match TRBD1. This CDR3 has 15 amino acids. CDR1 and CDR2 (germline): MNHEY, SVGEGT. Losses at the gene ends were 2 bases for V and 3 bases for J; bases not matched to a gene: 3. The CDR3 here is CASSYKGADTGELFF. Written as DNA, the CDR3 is TGTGCCAGCAGTTACAAGGGGGCGGACACCGGGGAGCTGTTTTTT.

This clonotype has a handful of counts. The rearrangement joins TRBV5-1 to TRBJ2-4; perhaps D is TRBD1 or TRBD2 (6 bases each). This CDR3 has 15 residues. Trimming stripped 10 bases from V and 3 bases from J, with 20 bases between. Per the germline V gene, CDR1 is SGHRS and CDR2 is YFSETQ. This CDR3 is CACPRDMGGKNIQYF. Here the CDR3 DNA reads TGCGCCTGCCCCCGGGACATGGGGGGCAAAAACATTCAGTACTTC.

This clonotype has at least ten counts. The rearrangement links TRBV12-3 or TRBV12-4 to TRBJ1-2, with 8 bases that match TRBD1. J was trimmed by 5 bases and V by 6 bases; bases with no gene match: 8. This CDR3 is built from 14 residues. In DNA form, the CDR3 reads TGTGCCAGCAGCCGTCGGACAGGGAATTATGGCTACACCTTC. Encoded protein: CASSRRTGNYGYTF.

The sample holds many counts of this clonotype. The V and J genes are TRBV18 and TRBJ1-2; the D gene is possibly TRBD1 (5 bases). Deletions cut 5 bases from V and 3 bases from J, with 16 bases between. The CDR3 is 15 amino acids. Looked up from germline, CDR1 is KGHSH and CDR2 is LQKENI. The CDR3 coding sequence is TGTGCCAGCTCAGAGGGACCGCCAACCTACTATGGCTACACCTTC. Translated, it gives CASSEGPPTYYGYTF. Looking up the rest from reference TRBV18 and TRBJ1-2 gives the full variable domain: NAGVMQNPRHLVRRRGQEARLRCSPMKGHSHVYWYRQLPEEGLKFMVYLQKENIIDESGMPKERFSAEFPKEGPSILRIQQVVRGDSAAYFCASSEGPPTYYGYTFGSGTRLTVV.

This chain links TRBV12-3 or TRBV12-4 with TRBJ1-2; TRBD1 aligns across 8 bases. The length of the CDR3 is 13 residues. With V trimmed by 5 bases and J by 7 bases, 6 bases remained unmatched. The CDR3 sequence is CASSEQGALGYTF. The DNA of the CDR3 is TGTGCCAGCAGTGAGCAGGGGGCGCTTGGCTACACCTTC.

This clonotype showed up many times. The chain links TRBV9 to TRBJ1-1, with D possibly matching TRBD1 (5 bases). The length of the CDR3 is 13 residues. Germline-derived CDR1 and CDR2 are SGDLS and YYNGEE. Trimming shortened V by 4 bases and J by 7 bases, and 14 bases separated the two germline ends. The CDR3 here is CASSFQGEGEAFF. CDR3 DNA sequence: TGTGCCAGCAGCTTCCAAGGGGAAGGTGAAGCTTTCTTT.

This clonotype was counted many times. V and J are TRBV19 and TRBJ1-1, with TRBD1 as a possible D gene (6 bases). Trimming cost V 7 bases and J 0 bases, with 15 bases left between them. The CDR3 sequence is 15 residues long. Germline assignment: CDR1 LNHDA and CDR2 SQIVND (reference sequence). The CDR3 region has the DNA TGTGCCAGTAAAGCCGGACAGATGATGAACACTGAAGCTTTCTTT. Translated, it gives CASKAGQMMNTEAFF.

Ten or more counts support this clonotype. The V gene is TRBV15, the J gene TRBJ1-1, with no clear D. This CDR3 has 13 amino acids. Germline lookup yields CDR1 LNHNV and CDR2 YYDKDF (reference sequence). V was trimmed by 3 bases and J by 1 base, leaving 6 bases between them. The CDR3 DNA sequence: TGTGCCACCAGCAGGGGCCGGAACACTGAAGCTTTCTTT. Its translation is CATSRGRNTEAFF.

V gene TRBV18 combines with J gene TRBJ2-7; TRBD2 might be the D (5 bases). V dropped 5 bases and J dropped 4 bases, with 18 bases sitting between them. Germline V gene lookup returns CDR1 KGHSH and CDR2 LQKENI. This CDR3 comprises 15 residues. Here the CDR3 reads CASSSRSEGFYEQYF. CDR3 DNA: TGTGCCAGCTCATCGAGGAGTGAGGGATTTTACGAGCAGTACTTC.